The source of this TCR beta chain is a study of CD8 T cells in Susac syndrome. Random hexamers primed reverse transcription of about 0.45 to 1 ug RNA. Each CDR3 protein is one row after TCRdb ran MiXCR on the immunoSEQ multiplex PCR reads. The sample holds about 300,000 distinct CDR3 sequences, 85% seen once. The germline CDR1 and CDR2 sequences are LNHDA and SQIVND (reference sequence). V lost 4 bases and J 0 bases, leaving 7 bases between the germline ends. The length of the CDR3 is 14 residues. Relapsing-remitting disease, either stable or active, was present in the treatment-naive patients who were the multiple sclerosis controls.

Material for sequencing was CD8+ T cells from PBMCs. The source is a human donor with multiple sclerosis. This chain connects TRBV19 to TRBJ2-1; the D is unclear. CDR3 in DNA: TGTGCCAGTAGTAGCGGCCTCTCCTACAATGAGCAGTTCTTC. Protein: CASSSGLSYNEQFF.